This TCR beta chain was observed in a study of shared clonotypes between healthy human individuals. There are 17 residues in the CDR3. Germline V gene sequence: CDR1 LNHDA, CDR2 SQIVND (reference sequence). The V segment lost 4 bases and the J segment 5 bases; nucleotides outside the gene matches: 10. With regard to this clone: The antigen is unknown.

Sequencing was performed with immunoSEQ multiplex PCR; in TCRdb, only in-frame clones are kept and a portion is missing. The table has over 400,000 clones, about 78% seen once. Overall study findings and caveats: Sampling was confined to blood; repertoires within tissues likely differ.

This TCR was sampled from a woman between 40 and 55 years old in good health. Some clones in this sample may be carry-over from other donors' samples. Specimen: PBMCs. The chain has TRBV19 and TRBJ2-3, with 12 bases aligning to TRBD2. The CDR3, as DNA: TGTGCCAGTAGTAACCAATTGACTAGCGGGAGTGGAGATACGCAGTATTTT. Protein sequence: CASSNQLTSGSGDTQYF.